Shown below are 28 T cell receptor beta chains from a single sample sequenced in a study of T cells in localized non-small cell lung cancer. Sequencing used immunoSEQ multiplex PCR; TCRdb keeps in-frame clones, though not all of them. The table has some 24,000 clones, roughly 92% seen once. The source material was peripheral blood, sampled before any cancer treatment. The receptors here all came from a woman aged 35 to 75 with stage I lung adenocarcinoma.

The chain links TRBV6-6 to TRBJ2-1; 12 nucleotides agree with TRBD2. CDR1 and CDR2 from the germline V gene are MNHNY and SVGAGI (reference sequence). The CDR3 is made up of 16 amino acids. J was trimmed by 10 bases and V by 5 bases; bases with no gene match: 12. CDR3 loop: CASSGRTSGMAEEQFF. In DNA, the CDR3 is TGTGCCAGCAGTGGCCGGACTAGCGGGATGGCGGAGGAGCAGTTCTTC.

This clone was detected once. The rearrangement uses TRBV19 and TRBJ1-1; 8 bases are a match to TRBD1. Germline lookup yields CDR1 LNHDA and CDR2 SQIVND (reference sequence). The length of the CDR3 is 12 residues. The V gene end was trimmed by 10 bases and the J gene end by 5 bases; junction bases not matched to a gene: 6. CDR3 bases: TGTGCCACCCTCGGGGACAGGACTGAAGCTTTCTTT. Translated, it gives CATLGDRTEAFF. Looking up the rest from reference TRBV19 and TRBJ1-1 gives the full variable domain: DGGITQSPKYLFRKEGQNVTLSCEQNLNHDAMYWYRQDPGQGLRLIYYSQIVNDFQKGDIAEGYSVSREKKESFPLTVTSAQKNPTAFYLCATLGDRTEAFFGQGTRLTVV.

V gene TRBV18 combines with J gene TRBJ2-7; no reliable D call. The germline V gene has CDR1 KGHSH and CDR2 LQKENI. Trimming left V 6 bases short and J 4 bases short, with 10 bases between. The CDR3 is 12 residues long. Written as DNA, the CDR3 is TGTGCCAGCTCCCCTGTAGGGTACGAGCAGTACTTC. It specifies CASSPVGYEQYF.

This clone occurred once. The CDR3 is CASSLRTDTQYF. CDR3 nucleotide sequence: TGTGCCAGCAGCTTAAGGACAGATACGCAGTATTTT. This chain connects TRBV11-2 to TRBJ2-3; the D is unclear. Trimming cost V 2 bases and J 3 bases, with 3 bases left between them. This CDR3 comprises 12 residues. Germline V gene sequence: CDR1 SGHAT, CDR2 FQNNGV.

CDR3 nucleotides: TGTGCCAGCAGTTTAAGTGAGGTAGCAGGGCCGGCAGGGGAGCAGTACTTC. Encoded protein: CASSLSEVAGPAGEQYF. The rearrangement joins TRBV28 to TRBJ2-7; the D gene is possibly TRBD1 (5 bases). Looked up from germline, CDR1 is MDHEN and CDR2 is SYDVKM. The CDR3 totals 17 residues. The ends were cut back, 2 bases at V and 7 bases at J, with 24 bases in the middle.

This clone came up once. This chain connects TRBV6-5 to TRBJ1-6; no firm D call. V gave up 6 bases and J gave up 7 bases, with 13 bases separating them. This CDR3 has 14 residues. Per germline, CDR1 MNHEY and CDR2 SVGAGI. CDR3 nucleotides: TGTGCCAGCAGGACGGGGTGGGAAAATTCACCCCTCCACTTT. This translates into CASRTGWENSPLHF.

The V call is TRBV5-1, the J call TRBJ2-3; TRBD1 aligns across 7 bases. The CDR3 is made up of 15 amino acids. V lost 0 bases and J lost 1; bases outside the gene matches: 2. CDR1 is SGHRS and CDR2 is YFSETQ in the germline V gene. In DNA, the CDR3 is TGCGCCAGCAGCTTGGTCGGGACAGGCACAGATACGCAGTATTTT. Translation: CASSLVGTGTDTQYF.

The J gene is TRBJ1-5, the V gene TRBV10-3, with 9 bases identical to TRBD1. Germline CDR1 and CDR2: ENHRY and SYGVKD. The J segment lost 5 bases and the V segment lost 3 bases, leaving 2 bases of the junction unmatched. The CDR3 covers 14 residues. This CDR3 is CAISDRTGDQPQHF. For the CDR3, the DNA is TGTGCCATCAGTGATCGGACAGGGGATCAGCCCCAGCATTTT.

The rearrangement joins TRBV6-1 to TRBJ1-5; unclear D gene. Trimming cost V 6 bases and J 2 bases, with 5 bases left between them. This CDR3 has 12 residues. Per the germline V gene, CDR1 is MNHNS and CDR2 is SASEGT. The CDR3 nucleotides read TGTGCCAGCAGGGACGGCAATCAGCCCCAGCATTTT. As protein: CASRDGNQPQHF.

The chain combines TRBV19 with TRBJ2-7, with D perhaps matching TRBD2 (5 bases). The CDR3 consists of 14 residues. CDR1 is LNHDA, CDR2 SQIVND, per germline (reference sequence). The V gene lost 3 bases and the J gene lost 8 bases, with 17 bases spanning the gap. CDR3 loop: CASSMRSGSGKQYF. CDR3 nucleotides: TGTGCCAGTAGTATGAGGTCGGGGAGTGGGAAGCAGTACTTC.

This chain connects TRBV7-9 to TRBJ2-3; 7 bases align to TRBD2. The germline V gene encodes CDR1 SEHNR and CDR2 FQNEAQ (reference sequence). This CDR3 is built from 15 residues. V trimming: 3 bases; J trimming: 8 bases; junction bases outside the gene matches: 11. For the CDR3, the DNA is TGTGCCAGCAGCTTGTGGGGGAGGGACCAAGGTACGCAGTATTTT. It codes for CASSLWGRDQGTQYF.

The J gene is TRBJ1-1, the V gene TRBV12-5; a possible D gene is TRBD1 (6 bases). This CDR3 region has 15 residues. Germline CDR1 reads LGHNT; CDR2 reads FRNRAP. Trimming took off 1 base at V and 1 base at J, with 10 bases between the two ends. CDR3 sequence: CASGLGRTENTEAFF. The CDR3 region has the DNA TGTGCTAGTGGTTTGGGGCGGACAGAGAACACTGAAGCTTTCTTT.

The chain employs TRBV18 and TRBJ2-2; D is uncertain. The V gene's germline CDR1 is KGHSH and CDR2 LQKENI. CDR3 length equals 15 residues. Between the trimmed V and J ends, which lost 3 bases and 2 bases, there was a span of 10 bases. DNA for the CDR3: TGTGCCAGCTCACCGTCGGTCTTAAACACCGGGGAGCTGTTTTTT. Translated, it gives CASSPSVLNTGELFF.

V is TRBV28 and J is TRBJ2-1, with 13 nucleotides matching TRBD2. V was clipped by 4 bases and J by 6 bases; unmatched bases: 12. Germline V lookup: CDR1 MDHEN, CDR2 SYDVKM. The CDR3 runs to 18 residues. The CDR3 DNA reads as TGTGCCAGCAGTTCCACAACTAGCGGGAGGGCCAGGGGCAATGAGCAGTTCTTC. It translates to CASSSTTSGRARGNEQFF.

Written as DNA, the CDR3 is TGTGCCAGCAGTGGGACCCGGCTAGCAAGGCCAGATACGCAGTATTTT. Its protein is CASSGTRLARPDTQYF. The chain is built from TRBV7-8 and TRBJ2-3; D may be TRBD1 or TRBD2 (5 bases each). Trimming removed 6 bases at V and 4 bases at J, with 20 bases between. The CDR3 covers 16 residues. The V gene's germline CDR1 is SGHVS and CDR2 FQNEAQ. Supplemented by reference TRBV7-8 and TRBJ2-3, the full variable domain reads GAGVSQSPRYKVAKRGQDVALRCDPISGHVSLFWYQQALGQGPEFLTYFQNEAQLDKSGLPSDRFFAERPEGSVSTLKIQRTQQEDSAVYLCASSGTRLARPDTQYFGPGTRLTVL.

The chain recombines TRBV5-4 with TRBJ1-1; 7 bases line up with TRBD1. The junction had 4 bases not matched to a gene; V was cut back by 4 bases and J by 1 base. The CDR3 loop spans 14 amino acids. CDR1 is SGHNT, CDR2 YYREEE, per germline (reference sequence). CDR3 DNA: TGTGCCAGCAGCGGGACAGCAGCGAACACTGAAGCTTTCTTT. This gives the protein CASSGTAANTEAFF.

This sequence joins TRBV19 and TRBJ1-1, with 8 bases that match TRBD1. Germline V gene lookup returns CDR1 LNHDA and CDR2 SQIVND (reference sequence). The V gene end was trimmed by 6 bases and the J gene end by 4 bases; junction bases not matched to a gene: 7. The CDR3 is made up of 14 amino acids. DNA for the CDR3: TGTGCCAGTAGACCAGGGGGCGAGGGCACTGAAGCTTTCTTT. Encoded protein: CASRPGGEGTEAFF.

The rearrangement links TRBV27 to TRBJ1-5, with D possibly matching TRBD1 (5 bases). This CDR3 has 14 amino acids. V gave up 6 bases and J gave up 4 bases, with 13 bases separating them. CDR1 MNHEY and CDR2 SMNVEV come from the germline V gene (reference sequence). The CDR3 DNA is TGTGCCAGCAGCAAAGGGGCGGGAAATCAGCCCCAGCATTTT. It yields the protein CASSKGAGNQPQHF.

The chain links TRBV7-2 to TRBJ2-1; perhaps TRBD2 as D (6 bases). The CDR3 covers 12 residues. Trimming took off 5 bases at V and 6 bases at J, with 8 bases between the two ends. The germline V gene has CDR1 SGHTA and CDR2 FQGNSA. CDR3: CASSRSGNEQFF. CDR3 coding DNA: TGTGCCAGCAGCCGTAGCGGCAATGAGCAGTTCTTC.

The V and J genes are TRBV9 and TRBJ1-2, with D possibly being TRBD1 (5 bases). CDR1 SGDLS and CDR2 YYNGEE come from the germline V gene. Trimming pared 5 bases from V and 0 bases from J, leaving 11 bases between. This CDR3 is built from 14 residues. This chain's CDR3 is CASRTVTTNYGYTF. In nucleotides, the CDR3 is TGTGCCAGCAGGACAGTAACAACTAACTATGGCTACACCTTC.

CDR3 in amino acids: CSVVLSGHSSYNEQFF. DNA for the CDR3: TGCAGCGTTGTACTGAGCGGGCACAGCTCCTACAATGAGCAGTTCTTC. J is TRBJ2-1 and V is TRBV29-1, with D possibly being TRBD2 (6 bases). Trimming removed 4 bases at V and 0 bases at J, with 16 bases between. Germline CDR1 and CDR2: SQVTM and ANQGSEA. The CDR3 is 16 residues long.

The table lists this clone with a count of one. The CDR3 here is CASSPGLAGSGAQYF. CDR3 DNA: TGCGCCAGCAGCCCGGGACTAGCGGGGTCGGGAGCGCAGTATTTT. The rearrangement joins TRBV5-1 to TRBJ2-3; 13 bases are a match to TRBD2. The V and J ends lost 4 bases and 10 bases, in that order; junction bases with no gene match: 9. The length of the CDR3 is 15 residues. Germline V gene sequence: CDR1 SGHRS, CDR2 YFSETQ. The entire variable domain, with the rest obtained from reference TRBV5-1 and TRBJ2-3, is as follows: KAGVTQTPRYLIKTRGQQVTLSCSPISGHRSVSWYQQTPGQGLQFLFEYFSETQRNKGNFPGRFSGRQFSNSRSEMNVSTLELGDSALYLCASSPGLAGSGAQYFGPGTRLTVL.

This chain links TRBV6-6 with TRBJ2-6, with D hard to call. CDR3 length equals 15 residues. The V end was cut by 0 bases, the J end by 2 bases, with 5 bases between. The germline CDR1 and CDR2 sequences are MNHNY and SVGAGI (reference sequence). CDR3 amino acids: CASSYSGTGANVLTF. CDR3 nucleotides: TGTGCCAGCAGTTACTCAGGGACTGGGGCCAACGTCCTGACTTTC.

The chain joins TRBV11-3 to TRBJ2-1; D remains ambiguous. Germline V gene data show CDR1 as SGHNT and CDR2 as YENEEA. Trimming stripped 2 bases from V and 2 bases from J, with 16 bases between. The CDR3 totals 17 residues. CDR3 bases: TGTGCCAGCAGCTTAAATTACGATAGCATAGCCTACAATGAGCAGTTCTTC. Residues: CASSLNYDSIAYNEQFF.

This clone was recorded only once. This rearrangement joins TRBV18 to TRBJ2-1; 10 nucleotides match TRBD1. Germline V gene lookup returns CDR1 KGHSH and CDR2 LQKENI. V trimming: 8 bases; J trimming: 8 bases; junction bases outside the gene matches: 6. This CDR3 has 13 amino acids. The CDR3 DNA is TGTGCCAGCGCCCCGACAGGGGGCGATGAGCAGTTCTTC. Its protein product is CASAPTGGDEQFF.

The rearrangement links TRBV5-1 to TRBJ2-5; a possible D gene is TRBD1 (6 bases). V gave up 4 bases and J gave up 3 bases, with 28 bases separating them. Germline CDR1 SGHRS, CDR2 YFSETQ. The CDR3 spans 19 residues. The CDR3 sequence is CASSPHPIRGHEVKETQYF. In nucleotides, the CDR3 is TGCGCCAGCAGCCCCCACCCGATCCGGGGACATGAGGTAAAAGAGACCCAGTACTTC.

This sequence joins TRBV4-1 and TRBJ1-1; the match to TRBD1 covers 7 bases. Germline V gives CDR1 MGHRA, CDR2 YSYEKL. The J segment lost 8 bases and the V segment lost 4 bases, leaving 16 bases of the junction unmatched. CDR3 length: 16 amino acids. The CDR3 nucleotides read TGCGCCAGCAGCCGGGGGGTGGCAGGGGGGTTTTCGGAAGCTTTCTTT. Translation gives CASSRGVAGGFSEAFF.

The chain recombines TRBV14 with TRBJ2-1; 9 bases line up with TRBD1. There are 16 residues in the CDR3. Germline V gene data show CDR1 as SGHDN and CDR2 as FVKESK. V trimming: 1 base; J trimming: 7 bases; junction bases outside the gene matches: 8. DNA for the CDR3: TGTGCCAGCAGCCAAGTAGCTTGGACAGGGGAGAATGAGCAGTTCTTC. Translation gives CASSQVAWTGENEQFF. Combining the CDR3 with reference TRBV14 and TRBJ2-1 gives the whole variable domain EAGVTQFPSHSVIEKGQTVTLRCDPISGHDNLYWYRRVMGKEIKFLLHFVKESKQDESGMPNNRFLAERTGGTYSTLKVQPAELEDSGVYFCASSQVAWTGENEQFFGPGTRLTVL.